Below are 15 T cell receptor beta chains sequenced from a single sample in a study of human T cells and chemical hapten exposure. TCRdb re-called the RACE reads with MiXCR, one entry per CDR3 protein. The sample lists 100,000 to 150,000 distinct CDR3 sequences; roughly 9.5% were seen once. Time point defined: healthy volunteer bleed at 2 weeks. Whole blood, unfractionated, served as the material for total RNA extraction. The sequencing sample was made of whole blood. Every receptor here comes from a male donor in good health. Some clones in this sample may be carry-over from other donors' samples.

V gene TRBV7-2 combines with J gene TRBJ1-2; 7 bases match TRBD1. From germline, CDR1 is SGHTA and CDR2 FQGNSA. Losses at the gene ends were 1 base for V and 5 bases for J; bases not matched to a gene: 4. The CDR3 has 14 amino acids. CDR3 sequence: CASSLEGQYYGYTF. For the CDR3, the DNA is TGTGCCAGCAGCTTAGAGGGACAGTATTATGGCTACACCTTC.

The chain couples TRBV28 to TRBJ1-1; the D is unclear. Trimming stripped 3 bases from V and 4 bases from J, with 12 bases between. CDR1 MDHEN and CDR2 SYDVKM come from the germline V gene. This CDR3 spans 14 amino acids. The CDR3 nucleotides read TGTGCCAGCAGTTTTTCCCCGACTAGCACTGAAGCTTTCTTT. It codes for CASSFSPTSTEAFF.

This clonotype was observed a handful of times. The chain recombines TRBV2 with TRBJ2-3; a weak D match, TRBD2 (7 bases). The CDR3 extends over 14 amino acids. V was cut by 11 bases and J by 0 bases, with 15 bases left in between. Germline CDR1 is SNHLY and CDR2 is FYNNEI. The CDR3 region is CAVGGGLSTDTQYF. CDR3 bases: TGTGCCGTAGGGGGGGGGTTAAGCACAGATACGCAGTATTTT.

This clonotype was observed at least ten times. The chain carries TRBV6-2 or TRBV6-3 and TRBJ1-5; TRBD1 aligns across 9 bases. Trimming at V came to 4 bases and at J to 5 bases, leaving 3 bases not matched to a gene. The CDR3 runs 14 residues. Germline CDR1 and CDR2: MNHEY and SVGEGT. CDR3 sequence reads: CASSSTGGYQPQHF. CDR3 coding DNA: TGTGCCAGCAGTTCGACAGGGGGGTATCAGCCCCAGCATTTT.

The chain has TRBV7-9 and TRBJ1-5; 7 nucleotides match TRBD1. Per germline, CDR1 SEHNR and CDR2 FQNEAQ (reference sequence). Trimming took 5 bases from V and 2 from J; bases not matched to a gene: 12. The CDR3 spans 17 residues. The CDR3 nucleotides read TGTGCCAGCAGCACCACAACAGGGGAATCGGGCAATCAGCCCCAGCATTTT. Protein sequence: CASSTTTGESGNQPQHF.

V usage is TRBV19 and J usage is TRBJ2-2; D might be TRBD1 (5 bases). CDR1 is LNHDA and CDR2 is SQIVND in the germline V gene (reference sequence). CDR3 length equals 15 residues. V lost 7 bases to trimming and J lost 0 bases, with 12 bases between them. As DNA, the CDR3 is TGTGCCAGTACAAGGGCAGGGACGAACACCGGGGAGCTGTTTTTT. Protein: CASTRAGTNTGELFF. The full variable domain, with the rest looked up from reference TRBV19 and TRBJ2-2, is DGGITQSPKYLFRKEGQNVTLSCEQNLNHDAMYWYRQDPGQGLRLIYYSQIVNDFQKGDIAEGYSVSREKKESFPLTVTSAQKNPTAFYLCASTRAGTNTGELFFGEGSRLTVL.

The J gene is TRBJ2-5, the V gene TRBV2, with TRBD2 matching 10 bases. The CDR3 spans 16 residues. V trimming: 1 base; J trimming: 2 bases; junction bases outside the gene matches: 4. The V gene's germline CDR1 is SNHLY and CDR2 FYNNEI. The CDR3 region is CASSEDTSGAQETQYF. The CDR3 DNA reads TGTGCCAGCAGTGAAGACACTAGCGGGGCTCAAGAGACCCAGTACTTC.

This clonotype was picked up many times. The chain carries TRBV7-8 and TRBJ2-7; D might be TRBD1 (5 bases). CDR3 length equals 11 residues. The V gene's germline CDR1 is SGHVS and CDR2 FQNEAQ. Trimming removed 8 bases at V and 6 bases at J, with 11 bases between. The CDR3, as DNA: TGTGCCAGCGGCCCCAGGGTCGAGCAGTACTTC. Protein sequence: CASGPRVEQYF.

This chain links TRBV20-1 with TRBJ1-5; tentatively, D is TRBD1 (6 bases). V dropped 0 bases and J dropped 6 bases, with 15 bases sitting between them. Germline V gene lookup returns CDR1 DFQATT and CDR2 SNEGSKA (reference sequence). The CDR3 is 15 amino acids. CDR3 protein: CSARDQGRGGQPQHF. CDR3 coding DNA: TGCAGTGCTAGAGATCAAGGCAGGGGAGGTCAGCCCCAGCATTTT.

This clonotype was recorded at least ten times. V usage is TRBV12-3 or TRBV12-4 and J usage is TRBJ1-1, with 11 bases fitting TRBD1. V was clipped by 3 bases and J by 3 bases; unmatched bases: 6. The CDR3 totals 16 residues. CDR3 loop: CASSFPGQGVYTEAFF. CDR3 nucleotides: TGTGCCAGCAGTTTCCCGGGACAGGGGGTCTACACTGAAGCTTTCTTT.

Turning to this clonotype: A read error may be the cause here, since a much bigger clone is one base away. This chain uses TRBV4-2 with TRBJ2-1; 10 bases line up with TRBD2. With V trimmed by 1 base and J by 10 bases, 7 bases remained unmatched. The CDR3 has 15 amino acids. Germline values: CDR1 LGHNA, CDR2 YNFKEQ. CDR3 in amino acids: CASSQVAGGIEEQFF. Written as DNA, the CDR3 is TGTGCCAGCAGCCAAGTAGCGGGGGGTATCGAAGAGCAGTTCTTC.

This chain uses TRBV6-2 or TRBV6-3 with TRBJ2-7, with TRBD1 as a possible D gene (6 bases). In germline, CDR1 is MNHEY, CDR2 SVGEGT. The V gene lost 11 bases and the J gene lost 7 bases, with 24 bases spanning the gap. The CDR3 loop spans 14 amino acids. The CDR3 spells CAAQGFRGPSEQYF. The CDR3 DNA follows: TGTGCCGCGCAGGGATTCAGGGGCCCGTCTGAGCAGTACTTC.

This clonotype was seen more than once but under ten times. The chain links TRBV27 to TRBJ2-7, with D tentatively TRBD1 or TRBD2 (5 bases each). CDR1 and CDR2 (germline): MNHEY, SMNVEV (reference sequence). The CDR3 is made up of 16 amino acids. V lost 5 bases, J lost 1 base, and 18 bases lay in between. CDR3 protein: CASSTPRGASSYEQYF. The CDR3, as DNA: TGTGCCAGCAGTACCCCCAGAGGGGCCTCATCCTACGAGCAGTACTTC.

This clonotype was seen a handful of times. The chain joins TRBV11-3 to TRBJ2-1, with D perhaps TRBD2 (5 bases). V was cut by 4 bases and J by 0 bases, with 10 bases left in between. Germline V CDR1 and CDR2: SGHNT, YENEEA. This CDR3 has 15 residues. The CDR3 is CASSSGDSSYNEQFF. DNA for the CDR3: TGTGCCAGCAGCTCCGGGGATAGCTCCTACAATGAGCAGTTCTTC.

This clonotype was observed a few times. The chain carries TRBV7-8 and TRBJ2-2; 7 bases line up with TRBD1. Per germline, CDR1 SGHVS and CDR2 FQNEAQ. V lost 6 bases to trimming and J lost 1 base; unmatched junction nucleotides: 8. The CDR3 spans 16 residues. CDR3 sequence reads: CASREDRTGNTGELFF. For the CDR3, the DNA is TGTGCCAGCAGAGAGGATAGGACAGGGAACACCGGGGAGCTGTTTTTT.